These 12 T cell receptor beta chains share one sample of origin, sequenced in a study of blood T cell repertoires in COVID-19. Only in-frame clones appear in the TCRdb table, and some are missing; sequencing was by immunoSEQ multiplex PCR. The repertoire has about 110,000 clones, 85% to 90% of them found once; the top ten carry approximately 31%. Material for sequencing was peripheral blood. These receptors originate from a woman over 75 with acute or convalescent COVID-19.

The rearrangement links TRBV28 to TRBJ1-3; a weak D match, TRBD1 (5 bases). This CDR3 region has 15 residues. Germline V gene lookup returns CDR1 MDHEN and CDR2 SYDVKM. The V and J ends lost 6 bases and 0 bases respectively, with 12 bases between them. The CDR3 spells CASRREQVSGNTIYF. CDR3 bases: TGTGCCAGCAGAAGGGAACAGGTCTCTGGAAACACCATATATTTT.

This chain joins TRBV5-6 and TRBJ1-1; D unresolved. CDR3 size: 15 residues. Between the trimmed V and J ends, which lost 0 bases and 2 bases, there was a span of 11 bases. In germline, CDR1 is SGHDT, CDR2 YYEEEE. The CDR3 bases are TGTGCCAGCAGCTTGGGAGGGTACGGAAACACTGAAGCTTTCTTT. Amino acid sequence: CASSLGGYGNTEAFF.

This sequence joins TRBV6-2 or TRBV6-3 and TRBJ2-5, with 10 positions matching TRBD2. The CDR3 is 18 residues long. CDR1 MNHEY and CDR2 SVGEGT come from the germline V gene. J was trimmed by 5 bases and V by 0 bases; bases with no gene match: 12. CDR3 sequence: CASSYSVGSGGARETQYF. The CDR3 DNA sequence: TGTGCCAGCAGTTACTCAGTCGGGAGCGGGGGGGCCCGGGAGACCCAGTACTTC.

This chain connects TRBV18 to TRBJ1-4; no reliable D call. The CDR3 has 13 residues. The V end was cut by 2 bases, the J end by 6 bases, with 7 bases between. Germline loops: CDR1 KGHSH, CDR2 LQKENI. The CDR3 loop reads CASSPGSDEKLFF. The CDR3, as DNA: TGTGCCAGCTCACCAGGGAGCGATGAAAAACTGTTTTTT.

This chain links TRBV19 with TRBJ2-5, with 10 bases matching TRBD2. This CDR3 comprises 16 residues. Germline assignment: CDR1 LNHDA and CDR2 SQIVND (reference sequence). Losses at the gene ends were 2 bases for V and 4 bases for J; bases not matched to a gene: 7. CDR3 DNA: TGTGCCAGTAGTATATCCAGCGGGGGGGCTGGAGAGACCCAGTACTTC. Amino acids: CASSISSGGAGETQYF. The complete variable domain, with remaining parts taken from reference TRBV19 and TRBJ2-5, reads DGGITQSPKYLFRKEGQNVTLSCEQNLNHDAMYWYRQDPGQGLRLIYYSQIVNDFQKGDIAEGYSVSREKKESFPLTVTSAQKNPTAFYLCASSISSGGAGETQYFGPGTRLLVL.

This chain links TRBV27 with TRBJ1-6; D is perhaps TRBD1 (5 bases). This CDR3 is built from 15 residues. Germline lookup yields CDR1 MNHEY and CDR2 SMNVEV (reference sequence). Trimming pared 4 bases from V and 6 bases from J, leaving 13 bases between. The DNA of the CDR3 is TGTGCCAGCAGTTATGGGGCAGGCGTTAATTCACCCCTCCACTTT. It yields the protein CASSYGAGVNSPLHF.

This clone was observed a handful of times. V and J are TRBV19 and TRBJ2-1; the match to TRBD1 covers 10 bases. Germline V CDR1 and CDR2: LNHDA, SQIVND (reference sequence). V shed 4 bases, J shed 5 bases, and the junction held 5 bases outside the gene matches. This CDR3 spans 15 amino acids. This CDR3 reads CASSNLGTGDNEQFF. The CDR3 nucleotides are TGTGCCAGTAGTAACTTAGGGACAGGGGACAATGAGCAGTTCTTC.

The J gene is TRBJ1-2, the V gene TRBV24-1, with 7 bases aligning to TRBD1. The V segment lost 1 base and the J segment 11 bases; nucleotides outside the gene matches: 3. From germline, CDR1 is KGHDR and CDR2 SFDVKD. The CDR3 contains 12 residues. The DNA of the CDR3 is TGTGCCACCAGTGATTTCACAGGGGTATACACCTTC. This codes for CATSDFTGVYTF.

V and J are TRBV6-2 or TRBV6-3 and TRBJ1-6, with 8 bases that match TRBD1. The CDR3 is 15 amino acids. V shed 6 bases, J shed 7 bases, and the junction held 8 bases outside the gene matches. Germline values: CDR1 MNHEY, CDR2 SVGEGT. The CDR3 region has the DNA TGTGCCAGCAGACCTGGGACAGGAAAGAATTCACCCCTCCACTTT. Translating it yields CASRPGTGKNSPLHF.

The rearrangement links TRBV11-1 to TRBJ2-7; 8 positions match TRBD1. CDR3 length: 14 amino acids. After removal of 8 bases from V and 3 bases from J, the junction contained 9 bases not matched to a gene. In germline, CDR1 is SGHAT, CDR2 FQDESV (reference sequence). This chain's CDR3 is CASDAGTGYYEQYF. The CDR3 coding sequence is TGTGCCAGCGACGCCGGGACAGGCTACTACGAGCAGTACTTC.

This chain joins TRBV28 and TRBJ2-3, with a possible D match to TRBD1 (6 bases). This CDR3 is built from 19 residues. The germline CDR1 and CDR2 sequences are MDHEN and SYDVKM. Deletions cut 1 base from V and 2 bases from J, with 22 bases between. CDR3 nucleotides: TGTGCCAGCAGTTTATTTGGACCAGTCCGGGGACAAAACACAGATACGCAGTATTTT. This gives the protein CASSLFGPVRGQNTDTQYF.

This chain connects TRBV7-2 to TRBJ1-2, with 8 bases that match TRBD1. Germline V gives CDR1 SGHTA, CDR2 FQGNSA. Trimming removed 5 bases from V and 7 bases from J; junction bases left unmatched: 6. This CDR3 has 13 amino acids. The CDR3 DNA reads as TGTGCCAGCAGCACTAGACAGGGGCTTGGCTACACCTTC. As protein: CASSTRQGLGYTF. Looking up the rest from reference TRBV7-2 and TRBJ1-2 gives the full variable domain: GAGVSQSPSNKVTEKGKDVELRCDPISGHTALYWYRQSLGQGLEFLIYFQGNSAPDKSGLPSDRFSAERTGGSVSTLTIQRTQQEDSAVYLCASSTRQGLGYTFGSGTRLTVV.